These 20 T cell receptor beta chains were sequenced from one sample in a study of siplizumab effects on memory and regulatory T cells. Assay used: immunoSEQ multiplex PCR; TCRdb lists only in-frame clones, some missing. The table includes 50,000 to 70,000 clones, just over 95% detected once. The sequencing input was naive CD8+ T cells sorted from blood. All receptors derive from a human donor in good health.

This chain uses TRBV14 with TRBJ2-1, with D tentatively TRBD1 (5 bases). The germline V and J ends were trimmed by 3 bases and 6 bases, with 15 bases remaining between them. CDR1 SGHDN and CDR2 FVKESK come from the germline V gene. This CDR3 has 15 residues. CDR3 amino acids: CASSHASQGVNEQFF. Written as DNA, the CDR3 is TGTGCCAGCAGCCACGCCTCTCAGGGTGTCAATGAGCAGTTCTTC.

J is TRBJ2-5 and V is TRBV6-5; D gene ambiguous. The germline CDR1 and CDR2 sequences are MNHEY and SVGAGI. V lost 4 bases and J 4 bases, leaving 13 bases between the germline ends. This CDR3 is built from 14 residues. In nucleotides, the CDR3 is TGTGCCAGCAGTTCCGAAACTATATCAGAGACCCAGTACTTC. This encodes CASSSETISETQYF.

The chain has TRBV7-9 and TRBJ2-3; D might be TRBD2 (5 bases). This CDR3 is 14 amino acids long. V lost 5 bases and J lost 6, with 15 bases in between. Germline values: CDR1 SEHNR, CDR2 FQNEAQ (reference sequence). The CDR3 DNA reads TGTGCCAGCAGCCTGATCTTAGCGTGGGATACGCAGTATTTT. Translating gives CASSLILAWDTQYF. Using reference TRBV7-9 and TRBJ2-3 for the parts outside the CDR3, the full variable domain is DTGVSQNPRHKITKRGQNVTFRCDPISEHNRLYWYRQTLGQGPEFLTYFQNEAQLEKSRLLSDRFSAERPKGSFSTLEIQRTEQGDSAMYLCASSLILAWDTQYFGPGTRLTVL.

This rearrangement joins TRBV5-5 to TRBJ2-7; 10 nucleotides agree with TRBD2. Germline V CDR1 and CDR2: SGHKS, YYEKEE (reference sequence). The CDR3 covers 14 residues. The J segment lost 2 bases and the V segment lost 6 bases, leaving 5 bases of the junction unmatched. The CDR3 DNA sequence: TGTGCCAGCACCCTAGCGGGGGCCACCTACGAGCAGTACTTC. Its translation is CASTLAGATYEQYF.

V is TRBV13 and J is TRBJ2-1, with D possibly TRBD2 on 6 matching bases. Germline V lookup: CDR1 PRHDT, CDR2 FYEKMQ (reference sequence). The length of the CDR3 is 16 residues. V shed 5 bases and J shed 5 bases, with 19 bases lying between them. The CDR3 protein is CASSVTGTGKNNEQFF. CDR3 coding DNA: TGTGCCAGCAGCGTAACCGGGACTGGGAAAAACAATGAGCAGTTCTTC. Together with reference TRBV13 and TRBJ2-1, the CDR3 gives the full variable domain: AAGVIQSPRHLIKEKRETATLKCYPIPRHDTVYWYQQGPGQDPQFLISFYEKMQSDKGSIPDRFSAQQFSDYHSELNMSSLELGDSALYFCASSVTGTGKNNEQFFGPGTRLTVL.

The gene calls are TRBV4-3 and TRBJ1-1; D may be TRBD1 (5 bases). The V gene lost 0 bases and the J gene lost 11 bases, with 10 bases spanning the gap. Per germline, CDR1 LGHNA and CDR2 YSLEER. This CDR3 is 12 amino acids long. The CDR3 bases are TGCGCCAGCAGCCAAGATCAGGGCTCGGCTTTCTTT. Its translation is CASSQDQGSAFF.

The chain links TRBV9 to TRBJ2-7; 7 bases are a match to TRBD2. The ends lost 0 bases at V and 0 bases at J; junction bases unmatched: 3. Germline-derived CDR1 and CDR2 are SGDLS and YYNGEE. The CDR3 consists of 15 residues. The CDR3 loop reads CASSVASGASYEQYF. The CDR3 coding sequence is TGTGCCAGCAGCGTAGCGAGCGGGGCCTCCTACGAGCAGTACTTC.

The V call is TRBV5-4, the J call TRBJ2-7; D might be TRBD1 (6 bases). CDR1 and CDR2 (germline): SGHNT, YYREEE (reference sequence). The CDR3 extends over 14 amino acids. V lost 0 bases and J 0 bases, leaving 7 bases between the germline ends. CDR3 nucleotides: TGTGCCAGCAGCTTGGGGGACACCTCCTACGAGCAGTACTTC. It yields the protein CASSLGDTSYEQYF.

The chain links TRBV13 to TRBJ1-1; 8 bases map to TRBD1. J was trimmed by 4 bases and V by 2 bases; bases with no gene match: 3. Germline V gene sequence: CDR1 PRHDT, CDR2 FYEKMQ (reference sequence). This CDR3 comprises 14 residues. The CDR3 reads CASSLQGALTEAFF. The CDR3 coding sequence is TGTGCCAGCAGCTTACAGGGGGCGCTCACTGAAGCTTTCTTT.

This clone was detected only once. V gene TRBV27 combines with J gene TRBJ2-7; the D is unclear. Germline-derived CDR1 and CDR2 are MNHEY and SMNVEV (reference sequence). Trimming cost V 5 bases and J 4 bases, with 6 bases left between them. This CDR3 is 11 amino acids long. The CDR3 region is CASSPGYEQYF. CDR3 nucleotides: TGTGCCAGCAGTCCGGGTTACGAGCAGTACTTC.

The chain carries TRBV27 and TRBJ2-3; the match to TRBD2 covers 11 bases. This CDR3 has 17 amino acids. Germline V CDR1 and CDR2: MNHEY, SMNVEV (reference sequence). The trim removed 6 bases at V and 2 bases at J, leaving 10 bases unmatched. CDR3 sequence: CASRTSGGPPATDTQYF. For the CDR3, the DNA is TGTGCCAGCAGAACTAGCGGGGGACCCCCCGCCACAGATACGCAGTATTTT.

The CDR3 region is CASSFQGRVYEQYF. DNA for the CDR3: TGTGCCAGTAGTTTCCAGGGTCGTGTTTACGAGCAGTACTTC. This chain links TRBV19 with TRBJ2-7; D perhaps matches TRBD1 (5 bases). The germline gives CDR1 LNHDA, CDR2 SQIVND (reference sequence). The V gene lost 5 bases and the J gene lost 4 bases, with 15 bases spanning the gap. This CDR3 has 14 amino acids.

The chain is built from TRBV27 and TRBJ1-2; D is uncertain. The CDR3 has 14 residues. Trimming took 8 bases from V and 2 from J, leaving 15 bases between them. The germline gives CDR1 MNHEY, CDR2 SMNVEV (reference sequence). CDR3 nucleotides: TGTGCCAGCTGGCCCGGGAAGATAAACTATGGCTACACCTTC. Its translation: CASWPGKINYGYTF.

The gene calls are TRBV7-2 and TRBJ2-7; D perhaps matches TRBD1 (5 bases). Germline V gene lookup returns CDR1 SGHTA and CDR2 FQGNSA. Trimming cost V 2 bases and J 6 bases, with 17 bases left between them. The CDR3 sequence is 15 residues long. The CDR3 region has the DNA TGTGCCAGCAGCTTAAGTTCGGACACAGTAGGCGAGCAGTACTTC. Its translation is CASSLSSDTVGEQYF. Full variable domain (rest looked up from reference TRBV7-2 and TRBJ2-7): GAGVSQSPSNKVTEKGKDVELRCDPISGHTALYWYRQSLGQGLEFLIYFQGNSAPDKSGLPSDRFSAERTGGSVSTLTIQRTQQEDSAVYLCASSLSSDTVGEQYFGPGTRLTVT.

This chain links TRBV5-6 with TRBJ1-5, with D hard to call. V was cut by 0 bases and J by 3 bases, with 10 bases left in between. Germline CDR1 reads SGHDT; CDR2 reads YYEEEE. The CDR3 has 15 amino acids. The DNA of the CDR3 is TGTGCCAGCAGCTTGGGACCGAAGGACAATCAGCCCCAGCATTTT. Encoded protein: CASSLGPKDNQPQHF. Complete variable domain (other parts from reference TRBV5-6 and TRBJ1-5): DAGVTQSPTHLIKTRGQQVTLRCSPKSGHDTVSWYQQALGQGPQFIFQYYEEEERQRGNFPDRFSGHQFPNYSSELNVNALLLGDSALYLCASSLGPKDNQPQHFGDGTRLSIL.

J is TRBJ1-2 and V is TRBV27, with 9 positions matching TRBD1. This CDR3 spans 15 amino acids. After removal of 3 bases from V and 5 bases from J, the junction contained 7 bases not matched to a gene. Germline assignment: CDR1 MNHEY and CDR2 SMNVEV (reference sequence). The chain's CDR3 is CASSFSGTGLYGYTF. Here the CDR3 DNA reads TGTGCCAGCAGTTTCTCCGGGACAGGGCTTTATGGCTACACCTTC.

Only one count was recorded for this clone. The V call is TRBV11-2, the J call TRBJ2-2, with 7 bases aligning to TRBD2. In germline, CDR1 is SGHAT, CDR2 FQNNGV. V shed 2 bases and J 1 base; nucleotides not matched to a gene: 1. The CDR3 runs to 15 residues. CDR3 in DNA: TGTGCCAGCAGCTTACCTAGCGGGAACACCGGGGAGCTGTTTTTT. Amino acid sequence: CASSLPSGNTGELFF.

The chain combines TRBV7-9 with TRBJ1-1, with 7 bases aligning to TRBD1. V shed 2 bases and J 1 base; nucleotides not matched to a gene: 7. The CDR3 loop spans 16 amino acids. The germline CDR1 and CDR2 sequences are SEHNR and FQNEAQ (reference sequence). CDR3 in DNA: TGTGCCAGCAGCTTACCCCCAGGGGGAACGAACACTGAAGCTTTCTTT. Translation: CASSLPPGGTNTEAFF.

V and J are TRBV7-9 and TRBJ1-1, with D unclear. This CDR3 is built from 13 residues. CDR1 SEHNR and CDR2 FQNEAQ come from the germline V gene (reference sequence). The germline V and J ends were trimmed by 5 bases and 4 bases, with 11 bases remaining between them. CDR3: CASSLSEGTEAFF. CDR3 bases: TGTGCCAGCAGCCTGAGCGAGGGCACTGAAGCTTTCTTT.

V is TRBV6-1 and J is TRBJ2-5; TRBD1 aligns across 7 bases. The DNA end favors TRBJ2-7, so the J call may be wrong. The V gene's germline CDR1 is MNHNS and CDR2 SASEGT. This CDR3 comprises 15 residues. The CDR3 DNA reads as TGTGCCAGCAGTGAAGAGACAGGGTCCCCCTACGAGCAGTACTTC. Protein product: CASSEETGSPYEQYF.